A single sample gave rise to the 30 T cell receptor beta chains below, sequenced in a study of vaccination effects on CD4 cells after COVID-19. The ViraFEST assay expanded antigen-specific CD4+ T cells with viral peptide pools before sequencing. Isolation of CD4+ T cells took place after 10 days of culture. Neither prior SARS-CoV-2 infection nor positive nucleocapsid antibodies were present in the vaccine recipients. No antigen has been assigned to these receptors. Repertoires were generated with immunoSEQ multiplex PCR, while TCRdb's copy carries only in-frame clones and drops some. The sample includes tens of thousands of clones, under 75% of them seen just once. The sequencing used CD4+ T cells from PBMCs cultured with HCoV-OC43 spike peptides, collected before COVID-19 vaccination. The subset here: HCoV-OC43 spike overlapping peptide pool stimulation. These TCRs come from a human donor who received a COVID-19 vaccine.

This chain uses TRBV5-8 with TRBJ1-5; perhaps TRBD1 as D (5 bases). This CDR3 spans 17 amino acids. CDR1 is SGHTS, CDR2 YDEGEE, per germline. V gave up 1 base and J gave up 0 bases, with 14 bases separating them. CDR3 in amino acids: CASSLTGPIYSNQPQHF. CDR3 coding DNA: TGTGCCAGCAGCTTGACAGGACCCATCTATAGCAATCAGCCCCAGCATTTT.

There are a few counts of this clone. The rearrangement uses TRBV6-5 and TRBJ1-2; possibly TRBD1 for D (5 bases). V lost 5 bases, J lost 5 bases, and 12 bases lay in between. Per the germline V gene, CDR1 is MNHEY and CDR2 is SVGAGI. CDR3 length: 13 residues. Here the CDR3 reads CASSSGTKYGYTF. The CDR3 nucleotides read TGTGCCAGCAGTAGCGGGACCAAGTATGGCTACACCTTC.

This chain's CDR3 is CASQVAGKNSEQFF. CDR3 DNA: TGTGCCAGCCAAGTAGCGGGGAAAAATAGTGAGCAGTTCTTC. The chain is built from TRBV6-5 and TRBJ2-1; 8 positions match TRBD2. CDR1 is MNHEY and CDR2 is SVGAGI in the germline V gene. The CDR3 extends over 14 amino acids. V lost 8 bases and J lost 9; bases outside the gene matches: 12.

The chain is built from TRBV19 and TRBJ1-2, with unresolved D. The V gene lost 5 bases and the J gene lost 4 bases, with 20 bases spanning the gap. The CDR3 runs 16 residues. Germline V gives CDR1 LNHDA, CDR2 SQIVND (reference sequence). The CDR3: CASSFSLTGSAYGYTF. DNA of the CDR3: TGTGCCAGTAGTTTCTCACTTACCGGGTCCGCCTATGGCTACACCTTC.

CDR3 DNA sequence: TGTGCCAGCAGCACTCAGGTCCAGGTTACAGATACGCAGTATTTT. It codes for CASSTQVQVTDTQYF. The J gene is TRBJ2-3, the V gene TRBV7-9; D uncertain. The V gene lost 5 bases and the J gene lost 3 bases, with 15 bases spanning the gap. Germline V gene lookup returns CDR1 SEHNR and CDR2 FQNEAQ (reference sequence). This CDR3 has 15 amino acids.

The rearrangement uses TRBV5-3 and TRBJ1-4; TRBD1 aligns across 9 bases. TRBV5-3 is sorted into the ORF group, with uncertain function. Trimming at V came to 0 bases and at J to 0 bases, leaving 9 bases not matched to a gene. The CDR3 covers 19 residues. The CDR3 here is CARSLGKDRGLATNEKLFF. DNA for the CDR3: TGTGCCAGAAGCTTGGGTAAGGACAGGGGCCTCGCAACTAATGAAAAACTGTTTTTT.

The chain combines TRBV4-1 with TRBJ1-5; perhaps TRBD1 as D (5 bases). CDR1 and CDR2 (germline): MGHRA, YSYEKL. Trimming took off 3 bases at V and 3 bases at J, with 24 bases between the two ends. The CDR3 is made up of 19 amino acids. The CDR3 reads CASSQTIISGPRTNQPQHF. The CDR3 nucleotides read TGCGCCAGCAGCCAGACCATTATATCGGGACCGAGGACCAATCAGCCCCAGCATTTT.

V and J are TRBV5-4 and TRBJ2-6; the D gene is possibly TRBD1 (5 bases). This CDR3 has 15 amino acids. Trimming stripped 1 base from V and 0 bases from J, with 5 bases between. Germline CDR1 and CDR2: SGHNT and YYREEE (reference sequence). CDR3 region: CASSLRGSGANVLTF. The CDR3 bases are TGTGCCAGCAGCTTGAGGGGCTCTGGGGCCAACGTCCTGACTTTC. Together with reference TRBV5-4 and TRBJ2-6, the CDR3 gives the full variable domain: ETGVTQSPTHLIKTRGQQVTLRCSSQSGHNTVSWYQQALGQGPQFIFQYYREEENGRGNFPPRFSGLQFPNYSSELNVNALELDDSALYLCASSLRGSGANVLTFGAGSRLTVL.

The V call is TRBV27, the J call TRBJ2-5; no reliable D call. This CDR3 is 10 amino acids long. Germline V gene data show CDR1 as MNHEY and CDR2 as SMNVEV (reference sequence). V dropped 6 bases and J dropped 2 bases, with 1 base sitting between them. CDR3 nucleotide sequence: TGTGCCAGCAGGCAAGAGACCCAGTACTTC. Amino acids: CASRQETQYF.

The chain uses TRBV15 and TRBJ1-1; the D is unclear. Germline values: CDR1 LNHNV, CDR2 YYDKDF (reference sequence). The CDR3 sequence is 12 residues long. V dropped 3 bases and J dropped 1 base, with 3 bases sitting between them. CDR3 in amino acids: CATSRENTEAFF. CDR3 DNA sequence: TGTGCCACCAGCAGGGAGAACACTGAAGCTTTCTTT.

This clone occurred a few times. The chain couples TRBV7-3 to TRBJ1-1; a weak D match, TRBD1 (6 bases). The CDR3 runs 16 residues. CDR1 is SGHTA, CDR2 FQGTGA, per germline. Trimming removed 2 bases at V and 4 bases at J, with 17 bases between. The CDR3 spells CASSLLGVQGSTEAFF. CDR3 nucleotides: TGTGCCAGCAGCTTACTTGGCGTGCAGGGGAGCACTGAAGCTTTCTTT.

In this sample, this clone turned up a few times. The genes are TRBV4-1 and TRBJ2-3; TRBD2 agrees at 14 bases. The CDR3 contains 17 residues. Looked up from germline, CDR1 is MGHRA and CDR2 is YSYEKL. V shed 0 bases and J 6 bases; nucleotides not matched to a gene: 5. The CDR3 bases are TGCGCCAGCAGCCAAGAGGTGGGACTAGCGGGGGCGGATACGCAGTATTTT. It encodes CASSQEVGLAGADTQYF.

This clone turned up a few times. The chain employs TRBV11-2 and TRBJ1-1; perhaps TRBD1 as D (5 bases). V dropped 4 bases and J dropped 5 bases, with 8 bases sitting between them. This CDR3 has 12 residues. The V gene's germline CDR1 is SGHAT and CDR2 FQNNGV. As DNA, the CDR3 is TGTGCCAGCAGCTCCCGACAGACTGAAGCTTTCTTT. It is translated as CASSSRQTEAFF.

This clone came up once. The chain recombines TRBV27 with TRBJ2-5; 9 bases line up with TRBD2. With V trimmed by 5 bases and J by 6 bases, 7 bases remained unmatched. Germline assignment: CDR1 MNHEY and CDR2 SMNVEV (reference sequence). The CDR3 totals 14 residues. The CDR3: CASSILAGDKTQYF. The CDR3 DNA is TGTGCCAGCAGTATATTAGCGGGGGACAAGACCCAGTACTTC.

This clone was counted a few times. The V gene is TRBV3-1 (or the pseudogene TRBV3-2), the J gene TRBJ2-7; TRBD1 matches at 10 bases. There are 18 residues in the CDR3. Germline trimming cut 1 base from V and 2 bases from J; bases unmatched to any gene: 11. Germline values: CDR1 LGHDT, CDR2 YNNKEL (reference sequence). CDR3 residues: CASSQARRQGACAYEQYV. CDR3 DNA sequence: TGTGCCAGCAGCCAAGCTAGGAGACAGGGGGCTTGCGCCTACGAGCAGTACGTC.

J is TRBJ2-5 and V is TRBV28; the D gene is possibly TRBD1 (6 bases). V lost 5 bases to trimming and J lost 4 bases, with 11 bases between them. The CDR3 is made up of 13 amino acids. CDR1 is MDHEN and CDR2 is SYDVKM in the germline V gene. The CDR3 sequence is CASSVQGRETQYF. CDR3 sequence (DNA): TGTGCCAGCAGTGTTCAGGGGAGAGAGACCCAGTACTTC.

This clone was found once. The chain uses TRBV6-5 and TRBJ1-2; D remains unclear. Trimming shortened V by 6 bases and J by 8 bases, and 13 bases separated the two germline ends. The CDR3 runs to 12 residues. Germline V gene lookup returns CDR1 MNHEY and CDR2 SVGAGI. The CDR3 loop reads CASRRDSSGYTF. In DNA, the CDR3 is TGTGCCAGCAGACGCGACTCATCGGGCTACACCTTC.

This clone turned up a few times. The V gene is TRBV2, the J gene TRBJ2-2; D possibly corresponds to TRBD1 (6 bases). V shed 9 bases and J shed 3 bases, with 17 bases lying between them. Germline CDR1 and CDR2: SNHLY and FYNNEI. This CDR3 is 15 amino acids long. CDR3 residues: CASWPRDTYTGELFF. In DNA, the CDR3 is TGTGCCAGTTGGCCCCGGGACACCTACACCGGGGAGCTGTTTTTT.

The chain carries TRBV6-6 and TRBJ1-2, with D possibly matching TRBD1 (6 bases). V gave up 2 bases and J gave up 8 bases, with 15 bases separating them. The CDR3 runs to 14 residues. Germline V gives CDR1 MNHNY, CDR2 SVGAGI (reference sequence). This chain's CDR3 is CASSYEQGPRGYTF. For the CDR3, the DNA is TGTGCCAGCAGTTACGAGCAGGGGCCACGGGGCTACACCTTC.

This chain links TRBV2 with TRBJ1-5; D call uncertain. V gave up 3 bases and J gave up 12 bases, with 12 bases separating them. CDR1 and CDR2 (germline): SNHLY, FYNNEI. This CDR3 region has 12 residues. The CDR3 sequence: CASSDDEGCQHF. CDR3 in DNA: TGTGCCAGCAGTGACGACGAAGGGTGCCAGCATTTT.

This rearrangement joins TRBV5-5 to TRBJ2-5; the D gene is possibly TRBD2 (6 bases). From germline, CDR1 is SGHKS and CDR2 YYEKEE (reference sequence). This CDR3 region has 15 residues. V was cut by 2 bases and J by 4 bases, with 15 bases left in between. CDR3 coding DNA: TGTGCCAGCAGCTTTATTCGATTGCGGGGAGAGACCCAGTACTTC. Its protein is CASSFIRLRGETQYF.

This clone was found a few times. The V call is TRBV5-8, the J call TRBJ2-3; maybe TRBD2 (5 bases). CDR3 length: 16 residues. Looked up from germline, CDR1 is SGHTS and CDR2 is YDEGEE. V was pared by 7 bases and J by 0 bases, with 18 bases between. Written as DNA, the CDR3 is TGTGCCAGCCCCGTTTGGGCGGGTAGGAGCACAGATACGCAGTATTTT. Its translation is CASPVWAGRSTDTQYF.

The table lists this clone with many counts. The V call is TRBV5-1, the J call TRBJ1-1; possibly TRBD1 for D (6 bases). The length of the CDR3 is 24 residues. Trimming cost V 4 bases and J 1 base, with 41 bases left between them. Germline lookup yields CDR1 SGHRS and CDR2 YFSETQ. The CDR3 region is CASSHPSGDLKSIGLEWKNTEAFF. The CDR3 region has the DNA TGCGCCAGCAGCCACCCGTCAGGGGACCTAAAATCTATTGGCTTAGAGTGGAAGAACACTGAAGCTTTCTTT.

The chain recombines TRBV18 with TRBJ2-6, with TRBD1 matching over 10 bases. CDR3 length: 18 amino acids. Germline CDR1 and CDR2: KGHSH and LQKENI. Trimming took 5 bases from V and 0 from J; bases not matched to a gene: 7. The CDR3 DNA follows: TGTGCCAGCTCAAGGACCGGGACAGGGGACTCTGGGGCCAACGTCCTGACTTTC. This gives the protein CASSRTGTGDSGANVLTF.

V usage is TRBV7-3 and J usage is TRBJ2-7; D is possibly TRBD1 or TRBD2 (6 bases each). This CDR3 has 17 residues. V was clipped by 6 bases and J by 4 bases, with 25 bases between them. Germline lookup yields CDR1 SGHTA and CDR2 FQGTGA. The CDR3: CASSFMKGDSSPYEQYV. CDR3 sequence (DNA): TGTGCCAGCAGTTTTATGAAGGGGGACTCGAGCCCGTACGAGCAGTACGTC.

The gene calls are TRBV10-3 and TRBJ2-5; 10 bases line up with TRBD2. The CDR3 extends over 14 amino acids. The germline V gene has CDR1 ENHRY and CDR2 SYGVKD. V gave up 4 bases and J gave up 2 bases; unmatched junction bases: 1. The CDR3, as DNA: TGTGCCATCAGTGGGACTAGCGGACAAGAGACCCAGTACTTC. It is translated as CAISGTSGQETQYF.

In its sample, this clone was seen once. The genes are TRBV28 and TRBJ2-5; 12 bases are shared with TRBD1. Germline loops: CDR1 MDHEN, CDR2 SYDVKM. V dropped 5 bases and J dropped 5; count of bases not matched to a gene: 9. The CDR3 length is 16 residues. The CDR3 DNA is TGTGCCAGCAGTGTGATTGGGACAGGGGGCACGGAGACCCAGTACTTC. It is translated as CASSVIGTGGTETQYF.

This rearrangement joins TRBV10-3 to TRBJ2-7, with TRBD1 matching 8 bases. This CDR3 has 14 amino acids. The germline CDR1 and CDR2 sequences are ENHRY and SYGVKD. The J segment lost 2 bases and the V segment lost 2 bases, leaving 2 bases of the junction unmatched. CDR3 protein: CAISEDRGPYEQYV. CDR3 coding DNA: TGTGCCATCAGTGAGGACAGGGGCCCCTACGAGCAGTACGTC.

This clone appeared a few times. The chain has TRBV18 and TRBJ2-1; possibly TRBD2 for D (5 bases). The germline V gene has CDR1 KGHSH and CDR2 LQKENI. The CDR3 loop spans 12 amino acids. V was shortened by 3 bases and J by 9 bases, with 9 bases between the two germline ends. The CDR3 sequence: CASSPQLGEQFF. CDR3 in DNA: TGTGCCAGCTCACCCCAACTAGGTGAGCAGTTCTTC.

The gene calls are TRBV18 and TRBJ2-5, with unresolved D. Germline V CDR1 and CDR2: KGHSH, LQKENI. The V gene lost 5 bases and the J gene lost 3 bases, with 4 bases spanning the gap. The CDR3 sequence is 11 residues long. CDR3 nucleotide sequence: TGTGCCAGCTCAACGAAAGAGACCCAGTACTTC. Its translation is CASSTKETQYF.